A single sample is the source of the 21 T cell receptor beta chains below, sequenced in a study of Ad26.COV2.S vaccination and SARS-CoV-2 variants. The table came from immunoSEQ multiplex PCR; TCRdb's copy has only in-frame clones and leaves some out. The sample carries a few hundred thousand clones, around 89% recorded once. Treatment of the sample: some 20 received Ad26.COV2.S at low or high dose, single or two shots; several received placebo; per-sample allocation not given. After the first vaccine or placebo injection, samples were drawn on day 63. The sequencing here drew on peripheral blood, taken in a trial of Ad26.COV2.S vaccine versus placebo. The receptor set was obtained from a person between 18 and 60 years old who received the Ad26.COV2.S COVID-19 vaccine or a placebo.

The table lists this clone with a count of one. The chain uses TRBV28 and TRBJ1-5, with a possible D match to TRBD1 (5 bases). CDR1 and CDR2 (germline): MDHEN, SYDVKM. The CDR3 extends over 13 amino acids. The V and J ends lost 7 bases and 6 bases respectively, with 13 bases between them. The CDR3 loop is CASTSTVPQPQHF. CDR3 in DNA: TGTGCCAGCACCTCGACAGTACCTCAGCCCCAGCATTTT. Full variable domain (remainder filled in from reference TRBV28 and TRBJ1-5): DVKVTQSSRYLVKRTGEKVFLECVQDMDHENMFWYRQDPGLGLRLIYFSYDVKMKEKGDIPEGYSVSREKKERFSLILESASTNQTSMYLCASTSTVPQPQHFGDGTRLSIL.

V and J are TRBV30 and TRBJ2-1; TRBD2 might be the D (5 bases). This CDR3 has 12 amino acids. CDR1 and CDR2 from the germline V gene are GTSNPN and SVGIG (reference sequence). For the CDR3, the DNA is TGTGCTTGCCCGAGGACTGCCAATGAGCAGTTCTTC. Translation: CACPRTANEQFF.

V usage is TRBV11-2 and J usage is TRBJ1-1; TRBD1 agrees at 9 bases. The trim removed 2 bases at V and 7 bases at J, leaving 5 bases unmatched. CDR1 SGHAT and CDR2 FQNNGV come from the germline V gene. CDR3 length: 14 amino acids. CDR3: CASSLTGQGGEAFF. CDR3 DNA sequence: TGTGCCAGCAGCTTAACGGGACAGGGAGGTGAAGCTTTCTTT.

The J gene is TRBJ2-1, the V gene TRBV5-8; 9 bases agree with TRBD2. The CDR3 length is 16 residues. J was trimmed by 1 base and V by 7 bases; bases with no gene match: 9. CDR1 and CDR2 from the germline V gene are SGHTS and YDEGEE. CDR3 residues: CASLGLAGGSYNEQFF. CDR3 bases: TGTGCCAGCCTCGGGCTTGCGGGAGGGTCCTACAATGAGCAGTTCTTC.

The chain couples TRBV9 to TRBJ2-2; 9 bases match TRBD2. The junction had 10 bases not matched to a gene; V was cut back by 4 bases and J by 6 bases. The length of the CDR3 is 16 residues. CDR1 SGDLS and CDR2 YYNGEE come from the germline V gene. The CDR3 loop is CASSPPAGGPAGELFF. CDR3 DNA sequence: TGTGCCAGCAGCCCCCCGGCGGGAGGGCCCGCCGGGGAGCTGTTTTTT.

This clone was seen a single time. This specimen includes other DNA sequences encoding the same CDR3. The chain carries TRBV10-2 and TRBJ2-2, with 7 positions matching TRBD1. CDR1 WSHSY and CDR2 SAAADI come from the germline V gene. J was trimmed by 1 base and V by 3 bases; bases with no gene match: 17. The CDR3 consists of 20 residues. Here the CDR3 reads CASSDIGTEGGLWNTGELFF. The CDR3 nucleotides read TGCGCCAGCAGTGACATAGGGACAGAGGGCGGGTTGTGGAACACCGGGGAGCTGTTTTTT.

This clone was seen more than once but under ten times. J is TRBJ1-5 and V is TRBV18, with 8 positions matching TRBD1. The germline gives CDR1 KGHSH, CDR2 LQKENI. Losses at the gene ends were 2 bases for V and 6 bases for J; bases not matched to a gene: 6. The length of the CDR3 is 15 residues. For the CDR3, the DNA is TGTGCCAGCTCACCAACAGGGGGGAGGGGTCAGCCCCAGCATTTT. Amino acid sequence: CASSPTGGRGQPQHF.

This clone was seen a few times. DNA of the CDR3: TGCGCCAGCAGCCAAGACGCTGGGGGGGAACCCTACAATGAGCAGTTCTTC. It specifies CASSQDAGGEPYNEQFF. V gene TRBV4-1 combines with J gene TRBJ2-1; 7 bases agree with TRBD2. CDR1 is MGHRA and CDR2 is YSYEKL in the germline V gene. The CDR3 has 17 amino acids. After removal of 0 bases from V and 2 bases from J, the junction contained 7 bases not matched to a gene.

The rearrangement links TRBV4-1 to TRBJ2-4, with D possibly matching TRBD2 (5 bases). Trimming took off 3 bases at V and 9 bases at J, with 9 bases between the two ends. This CDR3 spans 12 amino acids. CDR1 is MGHRA and CDR2 is YSYEKL in the germline V gene. The CDR3 DNA reads as TGCGCCAGCAGCCACATTGAGGGCATTCAGTACTTC. Translated: CASSHIEGIQYF.

The genes are TRBV4-2 and TRBJ1-5; unclear D gene. The germline gives CDR1 LGHNA, CDR2 YNFKEQ. The CDR3 has 18 residues. The V end was cut by 4 bases, the J end by 0 bases, with 19 bases between. The CDR3 reads CASSPFYGPGYSNQPQHF. CDR3 in DNA: TGTGCCAGCAGCCCGTTCTACGGACCGGGCTATAGCAATCAGCCCCAGCATTTT.

The chain combines TRBV28 with TRBJ2-7; D unresolved. Looked up from germline, CDR1 is MDHEN and CDR2 is SYDVKM. V shed 3 bases and J shed 2 bases, with 8 bases lying between them. The CDR3 length is 13 residues. DNA of the CDR3: TGTGCCAGCAGTTTGCCGTTGGCCTACGAGCAGTACTTC. Its translation is CASSLPLAYEQYF.

The chain carries TRBV19 and TRBJ2-7; perhaps TRBD1 as D (5 bases). CDR3 length equals 14 residues. Germline CDR1 is LNHDA and CDR2 is SQIVND (reference sequence). With 1 base removed from V and 2 bases from J, the gap between germline ends came to 9 bases. The CDR3 coding sequence is TGTGCCAGTAGTATAGGGGGCGGAGCCTACGAGCAGTACTTC. Translation: CASSIGGGAYEQYF.

The V call is TRBV5-4, the J call TRBJ2-7; D may be TRBD2 (6 bases). Germline V gene lookup returns CDR1 SGHNT and CDR2 YYREEE (reference sequence). The CDR3 sequence is 13 residues long. With 2 bases removed from V and 7 bases from J, the gap between germline ends came to 13 bases. CDR3 sequence: CASSFRLAREQYF. CDR3 DNA: TGTGCCAGCAGCTTTCGCCTAGCGCGGGAGCAGTACTTC.

This chain uses TRBV29-1 with TRBJ2-2; D unclear. The CDR3 covers 13 residues. CDR1 is SQVTM and CDR2 is ANQGSEA in the germline V gene. The V and J ends lost 6 bases and 4 bases respectively, with 12 bases between them. The CDR3 nucleotides are TGCAGCGTGACGGTCACCGGCACCGGGGAGCTGTTTTTT. Protein sequence: CSVTVTGTGELFF.

On this clone itself: At one of its ends the junction is not consistent with the germline gene, which may arise from a read error. The chain joins TRBV12-3 or TRBV12-4 to TRBJ2-5, with TRBD1 as a possible D gene (6 bases). The CDR3 length is 13 residues. CDR3 protein: CASSLDRSTTQYF. CDR3 DNA sequence: TGTGCCAGCAGCTTAGACAGGTCGACGACCCAGTACTTC.

This chain joins TRBV11-3 and TRBJ2-1, with 7 nucleotides matching TRBD1. CDR1 is SGHNT, CDR2 YENEEA, per germline. The CDR3 loop spans 15 amino acids. V trimming: 4 bases; J trimming: 4 bases; junction bases outside the gene matches: 7. The CDR3 here is CASSSSQGQYNEQFF. Here the CDR3 DNA reads TGTGCCAGCAGCTCCTCTCAGGGACAGTACAATGAGCAGTTCTTC.

The chain carries TRBV6-5 and TRBJ2-3; a possible D gene is TRBD1 (6 bases). Trimming removed 2 bases at V and 10 bases at J, with 16 bases between. Germline CDR1 reads MNHEY; CDR2 reads SVGAGI. The CDR3 has 14 amino acids. CDR3 sequence reads: CASSYRQGRASQYF. In DNA form, the CDR3 reads TGTGCCAGCAGTTACAGGCAGGGGAGAGCATCGCAGTATTTT.

The chain carries TRBV15 and TRBJ1-5; 8 bases fit TRBD1. This CDR3 has 15 amino acids. Germline assignment: CDR1 LNHNV and CDR2 YYDKDF (reference sequence). The ends lost 5 bases at V and 2 bases at J; junction bases unmatched: 5. This CDR3 reads CATSLDRVGNQPQHF. The CDR3 DNA sequence: TGTGCCACCAGCTTGGACAGGGTGGGCAATCAGCCCCAGCATTTT.

This CDR3 is CASSLLRDTEAFF. The CDR3 DNA follows: TGTGCCAGCAGCCTGCTGAGAGACACTGAAGCTTTCTTT. J is TRBJ1-1 and V is TRBV12-3 or TRBV12-4; D uncertain. The ends were cut back, 6 bases at V and 3 bases at J, with 11 bases in the middle. This CDR3 comprises 13 residues.

Only one count was recorded for this clone. The rearrangement joins TRBV28 to TRBJ1-5; a weak D match, TRBD1 (6 bases). This CDR3 spans 15 amino acids. V lost 3 bases and J lost 7, with 16 bases in between. CDR1 is MDHEN and CDR2 is SYDVKM in the germline V gene. DNA for the CDR3: TGTGCCAGCAGTTTTGACAGGCCTCGAGGGCAGCCCCAGCATTTT. Translating it yields CASSFDRPRGQPQHF.

The V gene is TRBV6-2 or TRBV6-3, the J gene TRBJ2-7, with 10 bases identical to TRBD2. V lost 0 bases and J lost 4; bases outside the gene matches: 0. The germline CDR1 and CDR2 sequences are MNHEY and SVGEGT. The CDR3 is 14 residues long. CDR3 nucleotide sequence: TGTGCCAGCAGTTACTCGACTAGCGGGTACGAGCAGTACTTC. Translated, it gives CASSYSTSGYEQYF.